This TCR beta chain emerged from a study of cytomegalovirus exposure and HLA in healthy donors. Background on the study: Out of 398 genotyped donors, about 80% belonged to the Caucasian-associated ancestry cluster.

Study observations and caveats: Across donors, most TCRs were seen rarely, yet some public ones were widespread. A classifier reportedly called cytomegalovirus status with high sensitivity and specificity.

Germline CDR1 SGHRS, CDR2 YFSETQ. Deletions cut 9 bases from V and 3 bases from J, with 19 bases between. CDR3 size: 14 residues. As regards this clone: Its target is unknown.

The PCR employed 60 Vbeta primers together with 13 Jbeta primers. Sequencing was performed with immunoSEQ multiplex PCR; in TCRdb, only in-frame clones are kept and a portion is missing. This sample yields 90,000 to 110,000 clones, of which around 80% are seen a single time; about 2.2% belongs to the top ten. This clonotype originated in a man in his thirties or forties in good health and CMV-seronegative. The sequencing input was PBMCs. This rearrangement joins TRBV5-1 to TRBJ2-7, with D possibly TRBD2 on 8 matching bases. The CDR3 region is CATSGTAGDYEQYF. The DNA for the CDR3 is TGCGCCACCTCAGGGACAGCGGGGGACTACGAGCAGTACTTC.